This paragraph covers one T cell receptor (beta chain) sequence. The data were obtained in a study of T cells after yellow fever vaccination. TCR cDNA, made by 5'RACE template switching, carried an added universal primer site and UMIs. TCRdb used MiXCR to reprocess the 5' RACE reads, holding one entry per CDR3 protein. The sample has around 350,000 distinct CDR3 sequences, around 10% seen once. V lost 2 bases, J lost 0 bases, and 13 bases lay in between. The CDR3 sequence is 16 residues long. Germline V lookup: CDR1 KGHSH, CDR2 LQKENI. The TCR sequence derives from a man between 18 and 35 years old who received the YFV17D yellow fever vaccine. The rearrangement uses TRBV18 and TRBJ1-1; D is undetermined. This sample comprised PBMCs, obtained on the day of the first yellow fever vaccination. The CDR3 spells CASSPKETDMNTEAFF. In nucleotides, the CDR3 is TGTGCCAGCTCACCAAAAGAGACGGATATGAACACTGAAGCTTTCTTT. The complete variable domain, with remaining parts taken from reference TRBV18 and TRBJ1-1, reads NAGVMQNPRHLVRRRGQEARLRCSPMKGHSHVYWYRQLPEEGLKFMVYLQKENIIDESGMPKERFSAEFPKEGPSILRIQQVVRGDSAAYFCASSPKETDMNTEAFFGQGTRLTVV.